The 27 T cell receptor beta chains in this list originate from one sample, sequenced in a study of shared clonotypes between healthy human individuals. Libraries were prepared by immunoSEQ multiplex PCR; TCRdb keeps only in-frame clonotypes and omits some of them. The table includes 2.5 million or so clones, around nine tenths detected once. The sequenced sample was naive CD4+ T cells sorted from blood. Regarding subset: CD45RA+ positively selected. Every receptor here comes from a man aged 18-30 years in good health.

The chain joins TRBV19 to TRBJ2-3, with 7 positions matching TRBD1. The CDR3 has 14 amino acids. With V trimmed by 6 bases and J by 1 base, 4 bases remained unmatched. Germline V gene data show CDR1 as LNHDA and CDR2 as SQIVND (reference sequence). CDR3 nucleotide sequence: TGTGCCAGTAGAGTGACAGGGCGCACAGATACGCAGTATTTT. It codes for CASRVTGRTDTQYF.

The rearrangement uses TRBV1 and TRBJ2-3. TRBV1 is classified as a pseudogene. The CDR3 is 11 amino acids. The CDR3 region is CTSRRTDTQYF. The DNA for the CDR3 is TGCACCAGCAGACGCACAGATACGCAGTATTTT.

The V gene is TRBV2, the J gene TRBJ1-5, with a tentative D call TRBD1 (5 bases). The V gene's germline CDR1 is SNHLY and CDR2 FYNNEI. CDR3 length: 14 residues. Trimming left V 8 bases short and J 1 base short, with 12 bases between. CDR3 DNA sequence: TGTGCCAGCCAAGGGCCAGGGAGCAATCAGCCCCAGCATTTT. Protein product: CASQGPGSNQPQHF.

This clone was seen a few times. The V gene is TRBV5-1, the J gene TRBJ1-1; D possibly corresponds to TRBD1 (5 bases). V lost 7 bases, J lost 2 bases, and 18 bases lay in between. The CDR3 spans 15 residues. CDR1 and CDR2 from the germline V gene are SGHRS and YFSETQ. CDR3 residues: CASGQGRGANTEAFF. In nucleotides, the CDR3 is TGCGCCAGCGGACAAGGGCGAGGGGCTAACACTGAAGCTTTCTTT.

The chain links TRBV28 to TRBJ2-2; 7 bases fit TRBD1. J gave up 4 bases and V 6 bases, and 8 bases lay outside the gene matches. Germline V gives CDR1 MDHEN, CDR2 SYDVKM. The CDR3 contains 15 residues. CDR3 nucleotide sequence: TGTGCCAGCAGAAGCGCCACAGGGGCCACCGGGGAGCTGTTTTTT. It yields the protein CASRSATGATGELFF. The full variable domain, in which reference TRBV28 and TRBJ2-2 provide the parts outside the CDR3, is DVKVTQSSRYLVKRTGEKVFLECVQDMDHENMFWYRQDPGLGLRLIYFSYDVKMKEKGDIPEGYSVSREKKERFSLILESASTNQTSMYLCASRSATGATGELFFGEGSRLTVL.

The rearrangement joins TRBV19 to TRBJ2-4; D is unresolved. Germline CDR1 is LNHDA and CDR2 is SQIVND (reference sequence). Trimming removed 5 bases at V and 2 bases at J, with 10 bases between. The CDR3 consists of 14 residues. The CDR3 coding sequence is TGTGCCAGTAGTGTTATGGAAACCAAAAACATTCAGTACTTC. Residues: CASSVMETKNIQYF. Looking up the rest from reference TRBV19 and TRBJ2-4 gives the full variable domain: DGGITQSPKYLFRKEGQNVTLSCEQNLNHDAMYWYRQDPGQGLRLIYYSQIVNDFQKGDIAEGYSVSREKKESFPLTVTSAQKNPTAFYLCASSVMETKNIQYFGAGTRLSVL.

This clone was found once. The chain employs TRBV5-4 and TRBJ1-2; D gene ambiguous. Trimming pared 0 bases from V and 4 bases from J, leaving 13 bases between. The CDR3 contains 15 residues. CDR1 and CDR2 from the germline V gene are SGHNT and YYREEE (reference sequence). The CDR3 loop is CASSLVALNFYGYTF. Written as DNA, the CDR3 is TGTGCCAGCAGCTTGGTGGCATTAAACTTCTATGGCTACACCTTC.

V gene TRBV7-2 combines with J gene TRBJ1-6; D unresolved. Germline CDR1 is SGHTA and CDR2 is FQGNSA. The length of the CDR3 is 15 residues. Trimming left V 2 bases short and J 8 bases short, with 13 bases between. The CDR3: CASSLKELGYSPLHF. CDR3 nucleotides: TGTGCCAGCAGCTTAAAAGAATTGGGATATTCACCCCTCCACTTT.

The chain joins TRBV28 to TRBJ2-7, with 9 bases fitting TRBD1. The CDR3 covers 14 residues. V lost 6 bases, J lost 4 bases, and 7 bases stayed unmatched. Germline values: CDR1 MDHEN, CDR2 SYDVKM. CDR3 sequence: CASRLRDRDYEQYF. CDR3 bases: TGTGCCAGCAGACTCCGGGACAGGGATTACGAGCAGTACTTC.

The rearrangement uses TRBV5-8 and TRBJ1-1, with a tentative D call TRBD1 (5 bases). V dropped 4 bases and J dropped 7 bases, with 17 bases sitting between them. The CDR3 has 14 amino acids. Germline assignment: CDR1 SGHTS and CDR2 YDEGEE. CDR3 sequence reads: CASSRGWGTLEAFF. As DNA, the CDR3 is TGTGCCAGCAGCCGGGGCTGGGGTACACTTGAAGCTTTCTTT.

The J gene is TRBJ1-1, the V gene TRBV10-1, with 11 nucleotides matching TRBD1. The junction had 3 bases not matched to a gene; V was cut back by 6 bases and J by 0 bases. CDR1 WNHNN and CDR2 SYGVQD come from the germline V gene (reference sequence). The CDR3 totals 15 residues. The CDR3 is CASRDRGRMNTEAFF. The CDR3 bases are TGCGCCAGCAGGGACAGGGGGCGGATGAACACTGAAGCTTTCTTT.

The chain couples TRBV10-2 to TRBJ2-3; D is perhaps TRBD1 or TRBD2 (6 bases each). Trimming cost V 10 bases and J 7 bases, with 18 bases left between them. Looked up from germline, CDR1 is WSHSY and CDR2 is SAAADI. The CDR3 totals 13 residues. The CDR3 spells CATNEGGWNTQYF. The CDR3 DNA reads TGCGCCACCAACGAGGGGGGTTGGAATACGCAGTATTTT.

This chain links TRBV28 with TRBJ1-1; D is uncertain. The CDR3 length is 14 residues. Between the trimmed V and J ends, which lost 3 bases and 0 bases, there was a span of 8 bases. Germline V gives CDR1 MDHEN, CDR2 SYDVKM. CDR3 sequence: CASSLRRVNTEAFF. The CDR3, as DNA: TGTGCCAGCAGTTTGCGGAGGGTGAACACTGAAGCTTTCTTT.

The chain is built from TRBV18 and TRBJ2-5; D is uncertain. CDR1 is KGHSH, CDR2 LQKENI, per germline. The CDR3 has 12 amino acids. V was shortened by 9 bases and J by 5 bases, with 13 bases between the two germline ends. The CDR3 DNA follows: TGTGCCAGTGCCTCAACGCGGGAGACCCAGTACTTC. It codes for CASASTRETQYF.

The chain uses TRBV11-3 and TRBJ2-7; 10 bases agree with TRBD2. After removal of 4 bases from V and 6 bases from J, the junction contained 12 bases not matched to a gene. This CDR3 region has 16 residues. From germline, CDR1 is SGHNT and CDR2 YENEEA. The CDR3 DNA is TGTGCCAGCAGCTCCTACCGGAGCGGGGGGGAAACCGAGCAGTACTTC. Its protein product is CASSSYRSGGETEQYF.

About this clone: Different DNA sequences within this sample yield the same CDR3. The chain has TRBV5-1 and TRBJ2-5; a weak D match, TRBD2 (5 bases). The germline V and J ends were trimmed by 5 bases and 0 bases, with 8 bases remaining between them. The germline CDR1 and CDR2 sequences are SGHRS and YFSETQ. This CDR3 comprises 13 residues. The CDR3 sequence: CASSAGDQETQYF. The CDR3 nucleotides are TGCGCCAGCAGTGCCGGGGACCAAGAGACCCAGTACTTC.

This sequence joins TRBV11-3 and TRBJ2-7; D possibly corresponds to TRBD1 (5 bases). This CDR3 comprises 13 residues. Trimming left V 6 bases short and J 4 bases short, with 13 bases between. Germline assignment: CDR1 SGHNT and CDR2 YENEEA. CDR3 in DNA: TGTGCCAGCAGACCTTCAGGGATTTACGAGCAGTACTTC. This codes for CASRPSGIYEQYF. Based on the CDR3 plus reference TRBV11-3 and TRBJ2-7, the full variable domain is EAGVVQSPRYKIIEKKQPVAFWCNPISGHNTLYWYLQNLGQGPELLIRYENEEAVDDSQLPKDRFSAERLKGVDSTLKIQPAELGDSAVYLCASRPSGIYEQYFGPGTRLTVT.

V usage is TRBV4-1 and J usage is TRBJ2-7; TRBD1 matches at 7 bases. The V gene end was trimmed by 0 bases and the J gene end by 5 bases; junction bases not matched to a gene: 10. There are 16 residues in the CDR3. Germline CDR1 and CDR2: MGHRA and YSYEKL. CDR3 loop: CASSQDTGTVAHEQYF. The DNA of the CDR3 is TGCGCCAGCAGCCAAGATACCGGGACAGTCGCCCACGAGCAGTACTTC.

This sequence joins TRBV6-5 and TRBJ2-1; D is possibly TRBD1 or TRBD2 (7 bases each). Trimming removed 3 bases at V and 9 bases at J, with 21 bases between. Germline CDR1 is MNHEY and CDR2 is SVGAGI. The length of the CDR3 is 16 residues. The CDR3 sequence: CASSYALTGRDSEQFF. CDR3 in DNA: TGTGCCAGCAGTTATGCCCTGACAGGGAGGGACAGTGAGCAGTTCTTC.

The rearrangement uses TRBV5-6 and TRBJ2-5; 10 bases map to TRBD1. Matching the DNA end better, TRBJ2-7 makes the J call doubtful. The CDR3 has 15 amino acids. Germline V gene lookup returns CDR1 SGHDT and CDR2 YYEEEE. CDR3 residues: CASSLGQGASYEQYF. The DNA for the CDR3 is TGTGCCAGCAGCTTGGGACAGGGGGCCTCCTACGAGCAGTACTTC.

The chain joins TRBV19 to TRBJ2-6; D is perhaps TRBD1 or TRBD2 (5 bases each). The CDR3 is made up of 13 amino acids. V was clipped by 7 bases and J by 4 bases, with 8 bases between them. Germline V gene data show CDR1 as LNHDA and CDR2 as SQIVND (reference sequence). The CDR3 loop is CASNGDGANVLTF. CDR3 DNA: TGTGCCAGTAACGGGGACGGGGCCAACGTCCTGACTTTC.

This chain connects TRBV5-6 to TRBJ2-7; a possible D gene is TRBD1 (9 bases). Per germline, CDR1 SGHDT and CDR2 YYEEEE. Trimming removed 4 bases at V and 3 bases at J, with 20 bases between. This CDR3 spans 16 amino acids. CDR3: CASSGLAGTGFYEQYF. CDR3 DNA: TGTGCCAGCAGCGGACTAGCCGGGACAGGGTTCTACGAGCAGTACTTC.

CDR3 in amino acids: CASSLGLADDEQFF. CDR3 DNA: TGTGCCAGCAGCTTAGGTCTAGCGGATGATGAGCAGTTCTTC. The V gene is TRBV11-3, the J gene TRBJ2-1; 7 positions agree with TRBD2. This CDR3 has 14 residues. Germline V CDR1 and CDR2: SGHNT, YENEEA. Trimming cost V 1 base and J 8 bases; bases outside gene matches: 5.

The chain is built from TRBV7-2 and TRBJ1-5; 8 bases match TRBD1. V shed 5 bases, J shed 5 bases, and the junction held 11 bases outside the gene matches. From germline, CDR1 is SGHTA and CDR2 FQGNSA. The CDR3 loop spans 16 amino acids. CDR3 residues: CASSAAGQDRYQPQHF. CDR3 nucleotide sequence: TGTGCCAGCAGCGCGGCGGGACAGGACCGCTATCAGCCCCAGCATTTT.

The chain has TRBV11-1 and TRBJ2-5; the D gene could be TRBD1 or TRBD2 (5 bases each). Trimming shortened V by 1 base and J by 4 bases, and 13 bases separated the two germline ends. The CDR3 contains 15 residues. In germline, CDR1 is SGHAT, CDR2 FQDESV (reference sequence). DNA of the CDR3: TGTGCCAGCAGCTTAGTCAGGGACCGAGTAGAGACCCAGTACTTC. Protein product: CASSLVRDRVETQYF.

The V and J genes are TRBV6-1 and TRBJ1-3, with D unresolved. Germline V gene sequence: CDR1 MNHNS, CDR2 SASEGT. V lost 5 bases and J lost 4, with 12 bases in between. The CDR3 is 14 residues long. In DNA form, the CDR3 reads TGTGCCAGCAGTTCAGCGAGGGCCGGAAACACCATATATTTT. Translation gives CASSSARAGNTIYF.

Concerning this clone itself: Other DNA sequences in the same sample also yield this CDR3. The gene calls are TRBV11-2 and TRBJ2-7; TRBD1 might be the D (5 bases). Germline V gene lookup returns CDR1 SGHAT and CDR2 FQNNGV. This CDR3 is 12 amino acids long. The ends were cut back, 5 bases at V and 3 bases at J, with 8 bases in the middle. The CDR3 reads CASSPDSYEQYF. CDR3 nucleotide sequence: TGTGCCAGCAGCCCCGACAGCTACGAGCAGTACTTC.